This TCR beta chain appears in the sequencing data of a study of T cell responses to AZD1222 COVID-19 vaccine. TCRdb's table, derived via immunoSEQ multiplex PCR, lists solely in-frame clones and lacks some. The sample contains about 150,000 clones, about 90% of which appear only once. This CDR3 spans 14 amino acids. CDR1 LNHDA and CDR2 SQIVND come from the germline V gene (reference sequence). V lost 9 bases and J lost 3; bases outside the gene matches: 6. The rearrangement joins TRBV19 to TRBJ1-5; 9 bases are a match to TRBD1. The sequencing here drew on peripheral blood, taken 28 days after the second AZD1222 dose. The TCR was taken from an adult who received the AZD1222 COVID-19 vaccine. CDR3 sequence (DNA): TGTGCCAGCGTCGGGACAGGGACCAATCAGCCCCAGCATTTT. This codes for CASVGTGTNQPQHF.